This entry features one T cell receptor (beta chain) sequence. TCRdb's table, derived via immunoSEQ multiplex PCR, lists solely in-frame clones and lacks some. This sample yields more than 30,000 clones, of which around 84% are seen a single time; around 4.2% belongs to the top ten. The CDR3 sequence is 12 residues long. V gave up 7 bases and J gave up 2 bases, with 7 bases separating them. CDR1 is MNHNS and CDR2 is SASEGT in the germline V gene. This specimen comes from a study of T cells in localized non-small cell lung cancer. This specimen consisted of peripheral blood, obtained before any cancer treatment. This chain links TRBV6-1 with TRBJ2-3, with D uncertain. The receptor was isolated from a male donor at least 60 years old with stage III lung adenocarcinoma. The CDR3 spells CASTVTTDTQYF. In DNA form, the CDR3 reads TGTGCCAGCACCGTGACCACAGATACGCAGTATTTT.